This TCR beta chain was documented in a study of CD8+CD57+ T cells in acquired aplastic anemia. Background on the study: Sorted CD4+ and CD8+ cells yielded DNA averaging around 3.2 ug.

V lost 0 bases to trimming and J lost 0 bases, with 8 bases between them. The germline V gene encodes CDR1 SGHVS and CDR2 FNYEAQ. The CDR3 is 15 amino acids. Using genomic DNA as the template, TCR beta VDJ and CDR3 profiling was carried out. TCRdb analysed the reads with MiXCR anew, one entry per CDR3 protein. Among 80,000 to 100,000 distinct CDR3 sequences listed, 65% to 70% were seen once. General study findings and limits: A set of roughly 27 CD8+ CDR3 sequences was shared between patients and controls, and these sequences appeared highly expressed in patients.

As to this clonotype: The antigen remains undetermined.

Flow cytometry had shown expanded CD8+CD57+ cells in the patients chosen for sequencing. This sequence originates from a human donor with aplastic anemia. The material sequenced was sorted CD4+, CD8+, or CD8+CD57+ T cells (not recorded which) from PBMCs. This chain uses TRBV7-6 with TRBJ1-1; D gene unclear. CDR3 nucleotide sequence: TGTGCCAGCAGCTTAGCTTCCAGCATGAACACTGAAGCTTTCTTT. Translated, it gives CASSLASSMNTEAFF.